This TCR beta chain was captured by sequencing in a study of T cells after yellow fever vaccination. Germline V gene lookup returns CDR1 LGHNA and CDR2 YSLEER. V was shortened by 4 bases and J by 0 bases, with 6 bases between the two germline ends. The CDR3 contains 14 residues. MiXCR, run by TCRdb on the 5' RACE reads, gives a single entry per CDR3 protein. The sample yields 350,000 to 550,000 distinct CDR3 sequences, under 20% seen once. The sequence came from a man aged 18 to 30 who received the YFV17D yellow fever vaccine. The sequencing used PBMCs, collected before the yellow fever booster vaccination. The chain combines TRBV4-3 with TRBJ2-2; no reliable D call. This CDR3 reads CASSRSPNTGELFF. The DNA for the CDR3 is TGCGCCAGCAGCCGGTCACCGAACACCGGGGAGCTGTTTTTT.